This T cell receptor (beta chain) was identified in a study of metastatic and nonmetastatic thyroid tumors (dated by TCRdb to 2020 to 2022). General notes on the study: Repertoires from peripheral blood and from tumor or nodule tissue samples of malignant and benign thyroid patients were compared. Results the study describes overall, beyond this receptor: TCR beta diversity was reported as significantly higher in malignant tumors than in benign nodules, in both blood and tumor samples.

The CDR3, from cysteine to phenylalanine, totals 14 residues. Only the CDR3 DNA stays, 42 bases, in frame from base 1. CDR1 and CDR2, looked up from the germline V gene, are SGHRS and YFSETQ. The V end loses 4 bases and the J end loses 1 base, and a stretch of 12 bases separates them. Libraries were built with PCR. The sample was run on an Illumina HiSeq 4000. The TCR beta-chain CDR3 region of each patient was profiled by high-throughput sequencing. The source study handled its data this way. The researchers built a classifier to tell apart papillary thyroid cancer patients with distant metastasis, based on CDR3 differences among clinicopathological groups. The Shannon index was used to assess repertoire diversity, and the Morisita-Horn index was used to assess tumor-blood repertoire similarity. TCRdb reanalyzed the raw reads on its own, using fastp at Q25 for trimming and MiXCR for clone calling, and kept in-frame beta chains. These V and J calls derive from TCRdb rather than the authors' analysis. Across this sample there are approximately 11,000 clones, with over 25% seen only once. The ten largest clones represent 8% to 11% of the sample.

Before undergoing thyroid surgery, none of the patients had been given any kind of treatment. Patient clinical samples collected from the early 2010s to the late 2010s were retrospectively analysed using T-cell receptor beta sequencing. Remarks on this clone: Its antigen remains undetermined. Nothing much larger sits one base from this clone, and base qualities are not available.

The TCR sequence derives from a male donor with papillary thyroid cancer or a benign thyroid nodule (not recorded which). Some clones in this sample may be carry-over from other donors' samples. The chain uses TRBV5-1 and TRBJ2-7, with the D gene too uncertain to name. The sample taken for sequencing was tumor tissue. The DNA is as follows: TGCGCCAGCAGCGAAGCAGGAGTATCCTACGAGCAGTACTTC. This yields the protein CASSEAGVSYEQYF.